Each of the 16 T cell receptor beta chains below was sequenced from the same sample in a study of blood T cell repertoires in COVID-19. Sequencing was performed with immunoSEQ multiplex PCR; in TCRdb, only in-frame clones are kept and a portion is missing. The sample lists about 180,000 clones, 80% to 90% occurring once. The sample taken for sequencing was peripheral blood. Source of these receptors: a woman aged 80 or over with COVID-19, enrolled during active disease.

The chain is built from TRBV5-1 and TRBJ2-3; 13 nucleotides line up with TRBD2. V shed 4 bases, J shed 3 bases, and the junction held 2 bases outside the gene matches. Germline V gene sequence: CDR1 SGHRS, CDR2 YFSETQ. This CDR3 is 15 amino acids long. CDR3 nucleotide sequence: TGCGCCAGCAGCCGGACTAGCGGGAGAACAGATACGCAGTATTTT. Translating it yields CASSRTSGRTDTQYF.

This chain links TRBV30 with TRBJ1-1, with D unclear. The CDR3 is 11 residues long. Between the trimmed V and J ends, which lost 0 bases and 7 bases, there was a span of 6 bases. From germline, CDR1 is GTSNPN and CDR2 SVGIG (reference sequence). Here the CDR3 reads CAWSVFREAFF. CDR3 in DNA: TGTGCCTGGAGTGTATTCCGTGAAGCTTTCTTT.

This chain joins TRBV9 and TRBJ2-3, with TRBD2 as a possible D gene (5 bases). The germline gives CDR1 SGDLS, CDR2 YYNGEE. V was pared by 3 bases and J by 2 bases, with 16 bases between. The CDR3 has 16 residues. The CDR3 protein is CASSAAEGSYTDTQYF. The DNA for the CDR3 is TGTGCCAGCAGCGCCGCAGAGGGCTCGTACACAGATACGCAGTATTTT.

V gene TRBV21-1 combines with J gene TRBJ2-3; no check of the table's D call, TRBD2, against the DNA was made. TRBV21-1 is deemed a pseudogene. The CDR3 has 16 residues. The CDR3 DNA follows: TGTGCCAGCAGGACATCGACAGCGGGAGGGCCTAGTACGCAGTATTTT. Amino acids: CASRTSTAGGPSTQYF.

This clone was observed once. A read error may produce the germline difference seen at one junction end. The rearrangement links TRBV4-1 to TRBJ2-3; weak D call: TRBD2 (5 bases). Per germline, CDR1 MGHRA and CDR2 YSYEKL. The CDR3 contains 14 residues. The chain's CDR3 is CASTQAAGTDTQYF. In DNA form, the CDR3 reads TGCGCCAGCACCCAAGCGGCGGGCACAGATACGCAGTATTTT.

V and J are TRBV4-1 and TRBJ2-3; 13 bases are shared with TRBD2. CDR1 MGHRA and CDR2 YSYEKL come from the germline V gene. Germline trimming cut 4 bases from V and 6 bases from J; bases unmatched to any gene: 7. This CDR3 is built from 16 residues. The CDR3 DNA sequence: TGCGCCAGCAGCCGAGGACTAGCGGGAGTAAGCGATACGCAGTATTTT. Translating gives CASSRGLAGVSDTQYF.

V gene TRBV7-9 combines with J gene TRBJ2-1, with 12 bases lining up with TRBD2. CDR1 is SEHNR, CDR2 FQNEAQ, per germline (reference sequence). Trimming removed 5 bases from V and 7 bases from J; junction bases left unmatched: 9. The CDR3 length is 16 residues. The CDR3 coding sequence is TGTGCCAGCAGCCGCCGGACTAGCGGGAATCAGAATGAGCAGTTCTTC. It translates to CASSRRTSGNQNEQFF.

The chain has TRBV5-6 and TRBJ1-2, with D unclear. The germline CDR1 and CDR2 sequences are SGHDT and YYEEEE. Deletions cut 1 base from V and 7 bases from J, with 11 bases between. The CDR3 length is 13 residues. CDR3 bases: TGTGCCAGCAGCTTGTTACAGACGACTGGCTACACCTTC. This gives the protein CASSLLQTTGYTF.

The chain employs TRBV7-6 and TRBJ2-7, with 13 bases identical to TRBD2. J lost 5 bases, V lost 3 bases, and 4 bases had no gene match. This CDR3 contains 15 residues. Germline CDR1 and CDR2: SGHVS and FNYEAQ. The CDR3 DNA reads as TGTGCCAGCAGCTTCCGGACTAGCGGGAGCCACGAGCAGTACTTC. Encoded protein: CASSFRTSGSHEQYF.

V is TRBV5-1 and J is TRBJ2-1, with 11 positions matching TRBD2. The CDR3 runs 20 residues. In germline, CDR1 is SGHRS, CDR2 YFSETQ. Unmatched junction bases numbered 16, after V lost 4 bases and J lost 1 base. CDR3 residues: CASSAGSGGASLKSYNEQFF. CDR3 nucleotides: TGCGCCAGCAGCGCGGGTAGCGGGGGGGCTTCTCTCAAATCCTACAATGAGCAGTTCTTC.

The CDR3 sequence is CSVEPGGEETQYF. Here the CDR3 DNA reads TGCAGCGTTGAACCGGGGGGCGAGGAGACCCAGTACTTC. This sequence joins TRBV29-1 and TRBJ2-5; D perhaps matches TRBD2 (7 bases). This CDR3 is 13 amino acids long. Germline CDR1 SQVTM, CDR2 ANQGSEA. V was shortened by 2 bases and J by 5 bases, with 12 bases between the two germline ends.

The CDR3 nucleotides read TGTGCCAGCAGCACCGGGGGAGGGGTTCATTCACCCCTCCACTTT. It codes for CASSTGGGVHSPLHF. This chain links TRBV6-2 or TRBV6-3 with TRBJ1-6; TRBD1 might be the D (5 bases). Germline loops: CDR1 MNHEY, CDR2 SVGEGT. Trimming shortened V by 6 bases and J by 8 bases, and 17 bases separated the two germline ends. The CDR3 is made up of 15 amino acids.

This CDR3 is CASSGGGSSYEQYF. The CDR3 nucleotides read TGTGCCAGCAGTGGGGGCGGGAGCTCCTACGAGCAGTACTTC. J is TRBJ2-7 and V is TRBV28, with a weak D call TRBD2 (7 bases). The CDR3 spans 14 residues. Germline CDR1 reads MDHEN; CDR2 reads SYDVKM. Trimming cost V 5 bases and J 0 bases, with 11 bases left between them.

This chain links TRBV7-2 with TRBJ1-2; D unresolved. Between the trimmed V and J ends, which lost 5 bases and 2 bases, there was a span of 6 bases. The CDR3 runs to 12 residues. Germline V gene sequence: CDR1 SGHTA, CDR2 FQGNSA. The CDR3 DNA reads TGTGCCAGCAGCCAACGGAACTATGGCTACACCTTC. Residues: CASSQRNYGYTF.

The J gene is TRBJ2-7, the V gene TRBV29-1; 10 bases map to TRBD2. The germline V gene encodes CDR1 SQVTM and CDR2 ANQGSEA. After removal of 7 bases from V and 2 bases from J, the junction contained 5 bases not matched to a gene. The CDR3 consists of 13 residues. CDR3 amino acids: CSATGLAAYEQYF. The CDR3, as DNA: TGCAGCGCAACCGGACTAGCGGCCTACGAGCAGTACTTC.

The chain employs TRBV6-5 and TRBJ1-1; the D gene is possibly TRBD1 (5 bases). Between the trimmed V and J ends, which lost 6 bases and 1 base, there was a span of 15 bases. The CDR3 covers 15 residues. CDR1 and CDR2 from the germline V gene are MNHEY and SVGAGI. The CDR3 sequence: CASRASFTGNTEAFF. The CDR3 DNA follows: TGTGCCAGCAGGGCCTCCTTTACAGGGAACACTGAAGCTTTCTTT.